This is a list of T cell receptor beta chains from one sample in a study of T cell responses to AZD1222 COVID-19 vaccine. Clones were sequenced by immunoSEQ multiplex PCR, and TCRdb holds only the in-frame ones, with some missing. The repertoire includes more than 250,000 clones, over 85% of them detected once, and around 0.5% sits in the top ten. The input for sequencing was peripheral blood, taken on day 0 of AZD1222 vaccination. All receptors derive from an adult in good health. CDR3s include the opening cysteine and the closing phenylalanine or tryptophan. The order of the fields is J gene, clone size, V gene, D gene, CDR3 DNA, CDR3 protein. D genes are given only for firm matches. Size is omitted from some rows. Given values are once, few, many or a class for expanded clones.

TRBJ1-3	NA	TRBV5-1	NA	TGCGCCAGCAGCACCGGTACGGACGGGCCAGGAAACACCATATATTTT	CASSTGTDGPGNTIYF
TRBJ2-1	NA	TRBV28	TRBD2	TGTGCCAGCAGTTTCGGACTAGCGGGGGGCGGTGAGCAGTTCTTC	CASSFGLAGGGEQFF
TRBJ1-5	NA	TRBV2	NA	TGTGCCAGCAGTGAAGGGGGTCGTCAGCCCCAGCATTTT	CASSEGGRQPQHF
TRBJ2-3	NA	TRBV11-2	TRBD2	TGTGCCAGCAGCAAGAGGACTAGCGGGGATCATATTATGCAGTATTTT	CASSKRTSGDHIMQYF
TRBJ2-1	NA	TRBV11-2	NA	TGTGCCAGCAGCTTAGATGTCGGGGGTGAGCAGTTCTTC	CASSLDVGGEQFF
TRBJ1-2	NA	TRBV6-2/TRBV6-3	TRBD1	TGTGCCAGCAGTTCCTCGGACAGGGCAACGGGTTACACCTTC	CASSSSDRATGYTF
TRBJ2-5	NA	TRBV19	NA	TGTGCCAGTAGTCCACCGGGTTGGGGAGAGACCCAGTACTTC	CASSPPGWGETQYF
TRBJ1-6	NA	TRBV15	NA	TGTGCCACCAGCAGAGATAAGGGATCTAATTCACCCCTCCACTTT	CATSRDKGSNSPLHF
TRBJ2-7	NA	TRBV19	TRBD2	TGTGCCAGTAGCCTACTAGCGGGAGGGTATCGAGAGCAGTACTTC	CASSLLAGGYREQYF
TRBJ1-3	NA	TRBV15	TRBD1	TGTGCCACCAGCAGGGGTGGACAGGGGAGAAACACCATATATTTT	CATSRGGQGRNTIYF
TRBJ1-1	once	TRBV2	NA	TGTGCCAGCAGAACGAGGAGGGACACTGAAGCTTTCTTT	CASRTRRDTEAFF
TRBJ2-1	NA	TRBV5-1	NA	TGCGCCAGCAGCCGAACCGTATCCGGTGAGCAGTTCTTC	CASSRTVSGEQFF
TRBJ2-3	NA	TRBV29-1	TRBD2	TGCAGCGTCGTGACTAGCGGGAGGGATTTTGCAGATACGCAGTATTTT	CSVVTSGRDFADTQYF
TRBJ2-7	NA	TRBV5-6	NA	TGTGCCAGCGGACAGACCCCCTACGAGCAGTACTTC	CASGQTPYEQYF
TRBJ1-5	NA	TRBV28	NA	TGTGCCAGCAGGCTCGGGGGTAGCAATCAGCCCCAGCATTTT	CASRLGGSNQPQHF
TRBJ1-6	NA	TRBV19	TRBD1	TGTGCCAGTAAATGGGACAGCGGGAGGTCACCCCTCCACTTT	CASKWDSGRSPLHF
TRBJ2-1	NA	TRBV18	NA	TGTGCCAGCTCACCTCCAGGGACTTCACAGAGCTCCTACAATGAGCAGTTCTTC	CASSPPGTSQSSYNEQFF
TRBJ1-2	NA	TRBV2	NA	TGTGCCAGCAGTGACTCCCTCTGGGGCTACACCTTC	CASSDSLWGYTF
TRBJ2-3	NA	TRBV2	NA	TGTGCCAACCCCCCATCGCGCACCCCCGTGTCAGATACGCAGTATTTT	CANPPSRTPVSDTQYF
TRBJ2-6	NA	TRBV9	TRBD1	TGTGCCAGCAGCGGCCGGGACAGGGTTCTTCGAGGGGCCAACGTCCTGACTTTC	CASSGRDRVLRGANVLTF
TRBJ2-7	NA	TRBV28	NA	TGTGCCAGCAGCCCCGGACAGCCCTACGAGCAGTACTTC	CASSPGQPYEQYF
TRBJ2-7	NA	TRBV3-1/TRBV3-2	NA	TGTGCCAGCAGCCAAGATGGCGACGAGCAGTACTTC	CASSQDGDEQYF
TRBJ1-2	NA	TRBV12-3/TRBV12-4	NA	TGTGCCAGCAGTTCGCGCTGGTATGGCTACACCTTC	CASSSRWYGYTF
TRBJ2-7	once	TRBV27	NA	TGTGCCAGCAGTTTATCGTGGGGGATCTACGAGCAGTACTTC	CASSLSWGIYEQYF
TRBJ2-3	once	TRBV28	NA	TGTGCCAGCAGTTTAATCGTATTT	CASSLIVF
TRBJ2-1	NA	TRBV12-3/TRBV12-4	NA	TGTGCCAGCAGCCCCCGACTAAACAATGAGCAGTTCTTC	CASSPRLNNEQFF
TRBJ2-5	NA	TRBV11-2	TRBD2	TGTGCCAGCAGCTGGGGACTAGCGGGAGGGGTGACAGAGACCCAGTACTTC	CASSWGLAGGVTETQYF
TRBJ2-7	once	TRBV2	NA	TGTGCCAGCAGTGAAGGGGGTCGAAAGGGGCAGTACTTC	CASSEGGRKGQYF
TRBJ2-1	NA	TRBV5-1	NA	TGCGCCAGCAGCTTCGGTCTCGCCAGCTCCTACAATGAGCAGTTCTTC	CASSFGLASSYNEQFF
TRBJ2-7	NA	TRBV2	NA	TGTGCCAGTCGGACAGCTTACGAGCAGTACTTC	CASRTAYEQYF
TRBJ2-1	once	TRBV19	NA	TGTGCCAGTAGTGTCCCCTCTCAGTACAATGAGCAGTTCTTC	CASSVPSQYNEQFF
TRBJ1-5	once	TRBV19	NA	TGTGCCAGTACGTATTCGAGCAATCAGCCCCAGCATTTT	CASTYSSNQPQHF
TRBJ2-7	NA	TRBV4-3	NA	TGCGCCAGCAGCCAAGAACCGGGGATAGCCTACGAGCAGTACTTC	CASSQEPGIAYEQYF
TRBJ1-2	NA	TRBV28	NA	TGTGCCAGCAGGCTATGGGGACGGGTTAGCTACACCTTC	CASRLWGRVSYTF
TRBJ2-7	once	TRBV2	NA	TGTGCCAGCAAGCTGGGGGCCTCCTCCTACGAGCAGTACTTC	CASKLGASSYEQYF
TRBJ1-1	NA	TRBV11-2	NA	TGTGCCAGCAGCTTAGATCCGAACACTGAAGCTTTCTTT	CASSLDPNTEAFF
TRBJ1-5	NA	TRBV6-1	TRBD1	TGTGCCAGCACTGAAAACCCCGGGACAGTTTATAGCAATCAGCCCCAGCATTTT	CASTENPGTVYSNQPQHF
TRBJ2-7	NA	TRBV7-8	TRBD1	TGTGCCAGCAGCTCCCGTGGGACAGCCCCATACGAGCAGTACTTC	CASSSRGTAPYEQYF
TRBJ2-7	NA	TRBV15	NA	TGTGCCACCAGCAGATCCGGCGATCGGGTGTTCCGAGGGCAGTACTTC	CATSRSGDRVFRGQYF
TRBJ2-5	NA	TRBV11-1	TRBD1	TGTGCCAGCAGCCTCGGACAGGGAGTGGTGGAGACCCAGTACTTC	CASSLGQGVVETQYF
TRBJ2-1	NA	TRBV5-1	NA	TGCGCCAGCAGGATAGGGAGTGTCGATGAGCAGTTCTTC	CASRIGSVDEQFF
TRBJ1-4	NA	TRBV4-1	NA	TGCGCCAGCAGCCTTCCGAGGGCAGGGACGGCGAGTGAAAAACTGTTTTTT	CASSLPRAGTASEKLFF
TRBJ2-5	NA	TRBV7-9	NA	TGTGCCAGCAGCTTACCCCCGAGCGGTGGGGGAGAGACCCAGTACTTC	CASSLPPSGGGETQYF
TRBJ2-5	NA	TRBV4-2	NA	TGTGCCAGCAGCCAAGAACAGAAAGAGACCCAGTACTTC	CASSQEQKETQYF
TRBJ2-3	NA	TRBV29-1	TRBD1	TGCAGCGTTCAAATCGGGACAGGGTACACAGATACGCAGTATTTT	CSVQIGTGYTDTQYF
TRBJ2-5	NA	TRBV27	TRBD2	TGTGCCAGCCGACTAGCGGGGGCCGGAGAGACCCAGTACTTC	CASRLAGAGETQYF
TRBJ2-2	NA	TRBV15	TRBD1	TGTGCCACCAGCAGAGCGGGACAGGGAACATTCGCCGGGGAGCTGTTTTTT	CATSRAGQGTFAGELFF